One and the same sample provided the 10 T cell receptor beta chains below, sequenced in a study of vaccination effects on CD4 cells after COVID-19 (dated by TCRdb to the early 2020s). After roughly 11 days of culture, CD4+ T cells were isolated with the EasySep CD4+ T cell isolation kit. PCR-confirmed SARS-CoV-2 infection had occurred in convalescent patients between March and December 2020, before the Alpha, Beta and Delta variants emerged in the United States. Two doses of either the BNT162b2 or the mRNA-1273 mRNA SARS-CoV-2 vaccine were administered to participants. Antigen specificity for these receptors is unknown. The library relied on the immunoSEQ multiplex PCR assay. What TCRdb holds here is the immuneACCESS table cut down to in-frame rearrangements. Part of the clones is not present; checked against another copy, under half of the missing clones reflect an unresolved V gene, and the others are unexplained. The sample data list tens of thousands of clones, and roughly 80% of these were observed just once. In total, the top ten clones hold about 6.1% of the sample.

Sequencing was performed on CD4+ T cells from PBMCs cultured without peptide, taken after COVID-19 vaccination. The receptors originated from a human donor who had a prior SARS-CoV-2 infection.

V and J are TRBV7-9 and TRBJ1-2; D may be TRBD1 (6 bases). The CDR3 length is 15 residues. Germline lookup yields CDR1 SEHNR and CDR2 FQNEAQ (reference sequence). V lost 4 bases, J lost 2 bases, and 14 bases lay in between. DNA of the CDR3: TGTGCCAGCAGCTGGACCTCGACAGGAAACTATGGCTACACCTTC. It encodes CASSWTSTGNYGYTF.

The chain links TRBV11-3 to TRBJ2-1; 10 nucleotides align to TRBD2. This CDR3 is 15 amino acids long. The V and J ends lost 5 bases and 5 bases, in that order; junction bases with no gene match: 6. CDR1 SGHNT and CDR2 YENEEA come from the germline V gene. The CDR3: CASSPRTSGDNEQFF. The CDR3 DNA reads TGTGCCAGCAGCCCCCGGACTAGCGGCGACAATGAGCAGTTCTTC.

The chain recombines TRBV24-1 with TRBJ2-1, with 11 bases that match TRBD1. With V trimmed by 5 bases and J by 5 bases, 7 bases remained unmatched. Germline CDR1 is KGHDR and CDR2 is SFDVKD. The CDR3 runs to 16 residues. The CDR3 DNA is TGTGCCACCAGTGCCCTAGGACAGGGGGCCCACAATGAGCAGTTCTTC. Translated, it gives CATSALGQGAHNEQFF.

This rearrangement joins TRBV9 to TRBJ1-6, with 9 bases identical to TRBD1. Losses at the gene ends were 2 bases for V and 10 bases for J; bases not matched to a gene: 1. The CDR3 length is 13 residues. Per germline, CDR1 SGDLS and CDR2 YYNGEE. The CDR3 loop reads CASSVDRGSPLHF. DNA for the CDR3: TGTGCCAGCAGCGTTGACAGGGGGTCACCCCTCCACTTT.

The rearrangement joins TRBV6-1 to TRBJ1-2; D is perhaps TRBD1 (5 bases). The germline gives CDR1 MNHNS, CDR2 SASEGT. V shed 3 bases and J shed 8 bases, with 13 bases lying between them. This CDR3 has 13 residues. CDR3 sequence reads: CASSEGSGYGYTF. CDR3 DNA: TGTGCCAGCAGTGAGGGTTCAGGGTACGGCTACACCTTC.

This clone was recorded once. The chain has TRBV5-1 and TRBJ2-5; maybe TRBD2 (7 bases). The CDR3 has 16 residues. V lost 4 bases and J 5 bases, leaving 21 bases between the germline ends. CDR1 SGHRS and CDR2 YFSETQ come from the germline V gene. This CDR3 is CASSVAEKGGPETQYF. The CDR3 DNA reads TGCGCCAGCAGCGTTGCGGAAAAGGGGGGGCCGGAGACCCAGTACTTC. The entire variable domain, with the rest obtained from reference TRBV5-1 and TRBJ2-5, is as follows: KAGVTQTPRYLIKTRGQQVTLSCSPISGHRSVSWYQQTPGQGLQFLFEYFSETQRNKGNFPGRFSGRQFSNSRSEMNVSTLELGDSALYLCASSVAEKGGPETQYFGPGTRLLVL.

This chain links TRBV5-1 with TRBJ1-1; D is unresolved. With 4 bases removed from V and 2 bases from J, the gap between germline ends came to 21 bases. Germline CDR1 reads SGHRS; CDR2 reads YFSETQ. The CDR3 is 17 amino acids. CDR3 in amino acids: CASSREQSWGKNTEAFF. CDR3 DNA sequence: TGCGCCAGCAGCCGAGAACAGAGCTGGGGAAAAAACACTGAAGCTTTCTTT.

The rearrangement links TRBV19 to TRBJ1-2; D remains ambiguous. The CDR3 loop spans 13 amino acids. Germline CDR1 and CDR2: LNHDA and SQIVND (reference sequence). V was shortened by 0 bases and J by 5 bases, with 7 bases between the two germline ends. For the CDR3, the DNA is TGTGCCAGTAGTATAGACAGGTATTATGGCTACACCTTC. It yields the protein CASSIDRYYGYTF. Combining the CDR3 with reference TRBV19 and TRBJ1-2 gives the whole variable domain DGGITQSPKYLFRKEGQNVTLSCEQNLNHDAMYWYRQDPGQGLRLIYYSQIVNDFQKGDIAEGYSVSREKKESFPLTVTSAQKNPTAFYLCASSIDRYYGYTFGSGTRLTVV.

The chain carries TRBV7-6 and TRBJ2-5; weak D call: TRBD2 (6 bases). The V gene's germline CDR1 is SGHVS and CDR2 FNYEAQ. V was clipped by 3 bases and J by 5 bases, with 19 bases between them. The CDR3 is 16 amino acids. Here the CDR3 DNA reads TGTGCCAGCAGCTTGGCCACGGGAGCTCGTGGGGAGACCCAGTACTTC. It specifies CASSLATGARGETQYF.

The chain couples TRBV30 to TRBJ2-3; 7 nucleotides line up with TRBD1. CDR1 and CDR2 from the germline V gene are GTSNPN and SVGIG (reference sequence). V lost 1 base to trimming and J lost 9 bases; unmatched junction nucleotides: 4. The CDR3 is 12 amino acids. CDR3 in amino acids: CAWSGQGGTQYF. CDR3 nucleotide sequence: TGTGCCTGGAGTGGACAGGGCGGGACGCAGTATTTT.